This TCR beta chain derives from a study of T cell repertoires in cytomegalovirus infection. Study-level results: The ex vivo response showed dominance by HLA-C-restricted CMV-specific TCR beta clonotypes.

The CDR3 sequence is 16 residues long. CDR1 is MNHEY, CDR2 SMNVEV, per germline (reference sequence). V lost 7 bases to trimming and J lost 3 bases; unmatched junction nucleotides: 10. This clonotype was seen only a few times. The antigen remains undetermined. TCRdb recomputed calls from the reads with MiXCR, one row per CDR3 protein. The sample yields about 920,000 distinct CDR3 sequences, around 30% seen once. The source is a human donor in good health (CMV status not recorded). Some clones in this sample may be carry-over from other donors' samples. This sample comprised cultured CD8+ T cells from PBMCs, obtained from culture after CMV antigen stimulation. V and J are TRBV27 and TRBJ2-3, with 10 bases aligning to TRBD2. CDR3 sequence (DNA): TGTGCCAGCAATGCAGCGGGGGGGCGGGTAACAGATACGCAGTATTTT. Translated: CASNAAGGRVTDTQYF.